Below are 16 T cell receptor beta chains sequenced from a single sample in a study of graft-versus-host responses after intestinal transplantation. Sequencing was performed with immunoSEQ multiplex PCR; in TCRdb, only in-frame clones are kept and a portion is missing. The sample holds roughly 100,000 clones, about nine tenths seen once. The antigens for these receptors are not known. The sequencing here drew on unstimulated CD4+ T cells sorted from spleen or lymph node cells, taken before transplant. The receptors shown here come from a human donor who was the organ donor for an intestinal transplant.

The CDR3 loop is CASSYPPDTNTEAFF. CDR3 in DNA: TGTGCCAGCAGTTACCCCCCGGACACGAACACTGAAGCTTTCTTT. The rearrangement links TRBV6-5 to TRBJ1-1; D might be TRBD1 (5 bases). Trimming took off 2 bases at V and 1 base at J, with 11 bases between the two ends. Looked up from germline, CDR1 is MNHEY and CDR2 is SVGAGI. The CDR3 spans 15 residues.

The genes are TRBV4-3 and TRBJ1-6; the D is unclear. The ends were cut back, 1 base at V and 7 bases at J, with 5 bases in the middle. The germline V gene encodes CDR1 LGHNA and CDR2 YSLEER. CDR3 length equals 13 residues. In nucleotides, the CDR3 is TGCGCCAGCAGCCAAGTGCGGAATTCACCCCTCCACTTT. Translated: CASSQVRNSPLHF.

The J gene is TRBJ1-2, the V gene TRBV19, with TRBD1 matching over 8 bases. The CDR3 runs to 15 residues. The V segment lost 7 bases and the J segment 8 bases; nucleotides outside the gene matches: 15. Germline V lookup: CDR1 LNHDA, CDR2 SQIVND (reference sequence). The CDR3 coding sequence is TGTGCCAGTACCAAACCGATACAGGGGGTTTACGGCTACACCTTC. It is translated as CASTKPIQGVYGYTF.

The V call is TRBV6-5, the J call TRBJ1-2; 10 nucleotides align to TRBD1. After removal of 4 bases from V and 4 bases from J, the junction contained 3 bases not matched to a gene. This CDR3 contains 14 residues. Germline V lookup: CDR1 MNHEY, CDR2 SVGAGI. The CDR3, as DNA: TGTGCCAGCAGTTTGGACAGGGGGGTCTATGGCTACACCTTC. Protein: CASSLDRGVYGYTF.

CDR3 DNA sequence: TGTGCCACCAGCCAAGGGGAGGTCGAGCAGTACTTC. Amino acids: CATSQGEVEQYF. The chain recombines TRBV15 with TRBJ2-7; D might be TRBD2 (6 bases). The CDR3 length is 12 residues. Trimming took off 5 bases at V and 6 bases at J, with 11 bases between the two ends. Germline lookup yields CDR1 LNHNV and CDR2 YYDKDF (reference sequence).

The chain combines TRBV9 with TRBJ1-1, with a possible D match to TRBD1 (6 bases). Trimming cost V 1 base and J 1 base, with 14 bases left between them. This CDR3 has 16 residues. Germline lookup yields CDR1 SGDLS and CDR2 YYNGEE. The CDR3 here is CASSVSPDSENTEAFF. In DNA form, the CDR3 reads TGTGCCAGCAGCGTATCCCCGGACAGCGAGAACACTGAAGCTTTCTTT.

The chain combines TRBV9 with TRBJ1-1; TRBD1 matches at 7 bases. Trimming removed 0 bases from V and 1 base from J; junction bases left unmatched: 3. The CDR3 extends over 15 amino acids. The germline V gene has CDR1 SGDLS and CDR2 YYNGEE. CDR3 coding DNA: TGTGCCAGCAGCGTAGCTACAGGGGCGAACACTGAAGCTTTCTTT. Translation gives CASSVATGANTEAFF.

This rearrangement joins TRBV29-1 to TRBJ1-1; 8 positions agree with TRBD1. The length of the CDR3 is 16 residues. With 4 bases clipped from V and 0 bases from J, the junction kept 10 bases outside the gene matches. CDR1 and CDR2 from the germline V gene are SQVTM and ANQGSEA. The CDR3 sequence: CSVGGRQGALNTEAFF. The CDR3 region has the DNA TGCAGCGTTGGAGGTCGGCAGGGGGCGTTGAACACTGAAGCTTTCTTT.

This chain links TRBV7-5 with TRBJ2-3; TRBD2 reflects the table's D call only, with no check against the DNA. TRBV7-5 is a documented pseudogene. The CDR3 runs 15 residues. The CDR3 reads CVRSPSSGPTDTQYF. In DNA, the CDR3 is TGTGTCAGAAGTCCAAGTAGCGGACCCACAGATACGCAGTATTTT.

The rearrangement uses TRBV12-2 and TRBJ2-5; the table's D call, TRBD1, has no DNA check behind it. TRBV12-2 is reported as a pseudogene. CDR3 length equals 13 residues. CDR3 in amino acids: CASRLCSQETQYF. CDR3 nucleotides: TGTGCAAGTCGCTTATGCAGTCAAGAGACCCAGTACTTC.

The chain recombines TRBV15 with TRBJ2-3; 7 bases are a match to TRBD2. V lost 1 base to trimming and J lost 14 bases; unmatched junction nucleotides: 6. CDR3 length equals 12 residues. Germline V CDR1 and CDR2: LNHNV, YYDKDF (reference sequence). The CDR3 DNA reads TGTGCCACCAGCAGAGGGGTGACGGGGGGGTATTTT. Translating it yields CATSRGVTGGYF. The variable domain in full, with the rest retrieved from reference TRBV15 and TRBJ2-3, is DAMVIQNPRYQVTQFGKPVTLSCSQTLNHNVMYWYQQKSSQAPKLLFHYYDKDFNNEADTPDNFQSRRPNTSFCFLDIRSPGLGDTAMYLCATSRGVTGGYFGPGTRLTVL.

The gene calls are TRBV6-6 and TRBJ2-7; possible D gene TRBD2, 6 bases. Trimming cost V 8 bases and J 7 bases, with 15 bases left between them. This CDR3 has 12 amino acids. CDR1 and CDR2 (germline): MNHNY, SVGAGI (reference sequence). The CDR3: CASRTGDGEQYF. The CDR3 nucleotides read TGTGCCAGCCGGACGGGGGACGGGGAGCAGTACTTC.

This chain joins TRBV2 and TRBJ1-2, with D tentatively TRBD1 (6 bases). The CDR3 totals 14 residues. Germline CDR1 is SNHLY and CDR2 is FYNNEI. The germline V and J ends were trimmed by 10 bases and 6 bases, with 21 bases remaining between them. The chain's CDR3 is CAIPITGGGDGYTF. DNA for the CDR3: TGTGCCATCCCTATAACCGGGGGGGGCGATGGCTACACCTTC.

The chain couples TRBV7-6 to TRBJ2-1, with D perhaps TRBD1 (5 bases). V lost 2 bases, J lost 7 bases, and 6 bases lay in between. CDR1 and CDR2 from the germline V gene are SGHVS and FNYEAQ. There are 12 residues in the CDR3. CDR3 protein: CASSLPGNEQFF. CDR3 in DNA: TGTGCCAGCAGCTTACCAGGGAATGAGCAGTTCTTC.

This clone was recorded only once. This chain connects TRBV27 to TRBJ2-5, with 7 bases matching TRBD1. The V segment lost 0 bases and the J segment 11 bases; nucleotides outside the gene matches: 9. In germline, CDR1 is MNHEY, CDR2 SMNVEV (reference sequence). This CDR3 spans 14 amino acids. CDR3: CASSLSWGQLGQYF. CDR3 bases: TGTGCCAGCAGTTTATCGTGGGGACAGCTGGGGCAGTACTTC.

This clone was seen only once. The chain employs TRBV6-1 and TRBJ1-2; the D gene is possibly TRBD1 (5 bases). V was shortened by 2 bases and J by 6 bases, with 10 bases between the two germline ends. Germline assignment: CDR1 MNHNS and CDR2 SASEGT. This CDR3 region has 13 residues. CDR3 amino acids: CASSERGRDGYTF. CDR3 coding DNA: TGTGCCAGCAGTGAAAGAGGCAGGGATGGCTACACCTTC.